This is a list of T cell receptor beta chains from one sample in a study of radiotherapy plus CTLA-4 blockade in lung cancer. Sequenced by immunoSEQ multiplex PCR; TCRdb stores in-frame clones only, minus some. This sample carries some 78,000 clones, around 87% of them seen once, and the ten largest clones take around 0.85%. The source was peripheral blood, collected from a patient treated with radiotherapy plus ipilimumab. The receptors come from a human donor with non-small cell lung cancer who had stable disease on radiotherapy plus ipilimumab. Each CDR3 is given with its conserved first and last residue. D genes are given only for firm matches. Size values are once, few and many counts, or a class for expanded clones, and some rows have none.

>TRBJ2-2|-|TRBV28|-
CASSFGGFYRETGELFF
TGTGCCAGCAGTTTTGGGGGCTTTTACAGGGAGACCGGGGAGCTGTTTTTT
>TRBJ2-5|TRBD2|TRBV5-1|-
CASSPSGGGQETQYF
TGCGCCAGCAGCCCGAGCGGGGGGGGACAAGAGACCCAGTACTTC
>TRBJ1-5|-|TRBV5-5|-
CASSLGGGQPQHF
TGTGCCAGCAGCTTGGGGGGAGGACAGCCCCAGCATTTT
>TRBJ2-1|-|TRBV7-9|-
CASRFSGEQFF
TGTGCCAGCCGTTTTTCGGGGGAGCAGTTCTTC
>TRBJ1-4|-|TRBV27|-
CASSPRGRDEKLFF
TGTGCCAGCAGTCCGAGGGGTAGGGATGAAAAACTGTTTTTT
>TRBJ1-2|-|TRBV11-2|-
CASSPAGGVYGYTF
TGTGCCAGCAGCCCCGCGGGGGGAGTTTATGGCTACACCTTC
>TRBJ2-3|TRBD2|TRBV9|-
CASSPLVRAGGKDTQYF
TGTGCCAGCAGCCCTCTGGTCCGAGCGGGGGGGAAAGATACGCAGTATTTT
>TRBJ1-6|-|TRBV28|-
CASSLALPPTLHF
TGTGCCAGCAGTTTGGCCCTCCCCCCAACCCTCCACTTT
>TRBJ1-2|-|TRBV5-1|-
CASSLAEEGNYGYTF
TGCGCCAGCAGCTTGGCCGAGGAGGGGAACTATGGCTACACCTTC
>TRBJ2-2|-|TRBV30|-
CAWSVRKADTGELFF
TGTGCCTGGAGTGTACGTAAGGCAGACACCGGGGAGCTGTTTTTT
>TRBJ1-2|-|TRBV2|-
CASSVVVGYGYTF
TGTGCCAGCAGTGTAGTGGTCGGCTATGGCTACACCTTC
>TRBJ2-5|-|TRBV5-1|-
CASSPPDGQETQYF
TGCGCCAGCAGCCCGCCCGACGGGCAAGAGACCCAGTACTTC
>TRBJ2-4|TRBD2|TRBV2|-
CASSYGLAGAPGGKNIQYF
TGTGCCAGCAGCTACGGACTAGCGGGGGCACCGGGGGGCAAAAACATTCAGTACTTC
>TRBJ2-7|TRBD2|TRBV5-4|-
CASSLLLLAGDSYEQYF
TGTGCCAGCAGCTTACTCCTCCTAGCGGGGGATTCCTACGAGCAGTACTTC
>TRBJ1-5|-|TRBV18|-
CASSPRTTGKGQPQHF
TGTGCCAGCTCACCCCGAACCACAGGGAAAGGTCAGCCCCAGCATTTT
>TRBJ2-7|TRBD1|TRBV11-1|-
CASSLRDRGLEQYF
TGTGCCAGCAGCTTAAGGGACAGGGGGCTTGAGCAGTACTTC
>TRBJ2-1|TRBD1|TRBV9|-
CASSVVRGLGEQFF
TGTGCCAGCAGCGTAGTTAGGGGGCTGGGTGAGCAGTTCTTC
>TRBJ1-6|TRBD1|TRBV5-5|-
CASSFLDRAVESPLHF
TGTGCCAGCAGTTTTTTGGACAGGGCGGTTGAGTCACCCCTCCACTTT
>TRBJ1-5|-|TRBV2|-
CASSEGGRRQPQHF
TGTGCCAGCAGTGAGGGGGGGCGTAGACAGCCCCAGCATTTT
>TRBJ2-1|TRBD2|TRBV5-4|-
CASSPGLAGGYDEQFF
TGTGCCAGCAGCCCAGGACTAGCGGGGGGGTATGATGAGCAGTTCTTC
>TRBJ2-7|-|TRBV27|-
CASGFRHPSYEQYF
TGTGCCAGCGGCTTCCGTCACCCCTCCTACGAGCAGTACTTC
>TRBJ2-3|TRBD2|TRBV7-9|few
CAELAATDTQYF
TGTGCCGAGCTAGCGGCTACAGATACGCAGTATTTT
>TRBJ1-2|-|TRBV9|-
CASRGDGYTF
TGTGCCAGCAGGGGAGATGGCTACACCTTC
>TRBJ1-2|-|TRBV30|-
CAWSVARGRCGYTF
TGTGCCTGGAGTGTAGCGAGGGGACGATGTGGCTACACCTTC